The 15 T cell receptor beta chains below were found in one sample sequenced in a study of blood T cells in healthy people across ages. Sample-barcoded 5' priming and a J-beta primer mix drove a second PCR of roughly 6 to 12 cycles. TCRdb independently ran MiXCR on the 5' RACE reads; one entry per CDR3 protein. The sample carries about 1.4 million distinct CDR3 sequences, approximately 59% recorded once. The sequencing sample was made of blood. The receptors were sampled from a man between 18 and 29 years old in good health.

The V and J genes are TRBV20-1 and TRBJ2-4; D gene unclear. V was shortened by 4 bases and J by 2 bases, with 9 bases between the two germline ends. CDR3 size: 13 residues. CDR1 is DFQATT, CDR2 SNEGSKA, per germline (reference sequence). CDR3 in amino acids: CSATAVPKNIQYF. The CDR3 coding sequence is TGCAGTGCTACGGCAGTCCCCAAAAACATTCAGTACTTC.

The chain employs TRBV12-3 or TRBV12-4 and TRBJ2-1, with 11 bases identical to TRBD2. V trimming: 8 bases; J trimming: 6 bases; junction bases outside the gene matches: 3. The CDR3 runs 13 residues. The CDR3, as DNA: TGTGCCAGCGTAGCGGGAGGGCCCAATGAGCAGTTCTTC. Translating it yields CASVAGGPNEQFF.

The chain is built from TRBV29-1 and TRBJ2-6; D gene uncertain. V gave up 3 bases and J gave up 0 bases, with 6 bases separating them. The CDR3 extends over 14 amino acids. Looked up from germline, CDR1 is SQVTM and CDR2 is ANQGSEA. The CDR3 region has the DNA TGCAGCGTTGAGCCAGCCTCTGGGGCCAACGTCCTGACTTTC. It yields the protein CSVEPASGANVLTF. Combining the CDR3 with reference TRBV29-1 and TRBJ2-6 gives the whole variable domain SAVISQKPSRDICQRGTSLTIQCQVDSQVTMMFWYRQQPGQSLTLIATANQGSEATYESGFVIDKFPISRPNLTFSTLTVSNMSPEDSSIYLCSVEPASGANVLTFGAGSRLTVL.

The chain recombines TRBV20-1 with TRBJ2-5, with 7 positions matching TRBD2. The assigned J gene may be wrong: the sequence end matches TRBJ2-7 better. In germline, CDR1 is DFQATT, CDR2 SNEGSKA (reference sequence). The CDR3 is made up of 13 amino acids. The CDR3 bases are TGCAGTGCTAGCAGAGGACTAGTTCGCGAGCAGTACTTC. This translates into CSASRGLVREQYF.

The chain carries TRBV2 and TRBJ1-4; D unresolved. CDR3 length equals 14 residues. Trimming removed 7 bases from V and 8 bases from J, with 17 bases in between. Germline assignment: CDR1 SNHLY and CDR2 FYNNEI. The CDR3 spells CASKGLSATEKLFF. Here the CDR3 DNA reads TGTGCCAGCAAAGGACTGTCGGCTACGGAAAAACTGTTTTTT.

The CDR3 DNA reads as TGTGCCAGCAGAGCACAGGGATTCAACGTCCTGACTTTC. Its translation is CASRAQGFNVLTF. The chain carries TRBV6-2 or TRBV6-3 and TRBJ2-6, with D perhaps TRBD1 (6 bases). Germline V gives CDR1 MNHEY, CDR2 SVGEGT. This CDR3 has 13 residues. V was trimmed by 6 bases and J by 9 bases, leaving 12 bases between them.

The chain combines TRBV7-6 with TRBJ2-5, with 9 bases matching TRBD2. Germline values: CDR1 SGHVS, CDR2 FNYEAQ. CDR3 length: 15 residues. The V and J ends lost 5 bases and 11 bases, in that order; junction bases with no gene match: 15. CDR3 sequence reads: CASSLSGGSKNEQYF. The CDR3 DNA reads TGTGCCAGCAGCCTTAGCGGGGGTTCTAAGAATGAGCAGTACTTC.

The chain uses TRBV13 and TRBJ2-7; tentatively, D is TRBD2 (6 bases). Between the trimmed V and J ends, which lost 5 bases and 2 bases, there was a span of 13 bases. The CDR3 loop spans 14 amino acids. CDR1 is PRHDT and CDR2 is FYEKMQ in the germline V gene (reference sequence). The CDR3 reads CASSPSVSAYEQYF. The CDR3 DNA sequence: TGTGCCAGCAGCCCTAGCGTCTCCGCCTACGAGCAGTACTTC.

This chain joins TRBV5-1 and TRBJ2-2; 9 bases map to TRBD1. Germline V gene sequence: CDR1 SGHRS, CDR2 YFSETQ. The CDR3 totals 16 residues. V lost 2 bases, J lost 4 bases, and 6 bases stayed unmatched. Here the CDR3 DNA reads TGCGCCAGCAGCTTTTGGGGGACAGGGCCCACCGGGGAGCTGTTTTTT. It yields the protein CASSFWGTGPTGELFF.

The chain uses TRBV20-1 and TRBJ2-1, with 9 bases identical to TRBD2. J was trimmed by 1 base and V by 0 bases; bases with no gene match: 7. CDR3 length equals 17 residues. Germline CDR1 DFQATT, CDR2 SNEGSKA (reference sequence). The CDR3 here is CSARDDEREVSYNEQFF. Here the CDR3 DNA reads TGCAGTGCTAGAGATGACGAGCGGGAGGTTTCCTACAATGAGCAGTTCTTC.

The V gene is TRBV7-9, the J gene TRBJ1-2; the D gene is possibly TRBD1 (5 bases). The germline CDR1 and CDR2 sequences are SEHNR and FQNEAQ (reference sequence). V was trimmed by 0 bases and J by 8 bases, leaving 16 bases between them. The CDR3 is 15 residues long. The CDR3 DNA sequence: TGTGCCAGCAGCTTAGCTGGTAGGGAGTGGGACGGCTACACCTTC. It is translated as CASSLAGREWDGYTF.

The J gene is TRBJ2-5, the V gene TRBV10-3, with TRBD1 matching 8 bases. CDR1 and CDR2 from the germline V gene are ENHRY and SYGVKD. V was clipped by 6 bases and J by 5 bases; unmatched bases: 11. This CDR3 has 15 amino acids. The DNA of the CDR3 is TGTGCCATCAGGGAGGGACAGGTCCGCGGGGAGACCCAGTACTTC. Its protein product is CAIREGQVRGETQYF.

The rearrangement uses TRBV5-1 and TRBJ2-7; 8 bases agree with TRBD2. V lost 4 bases, J lost 6 bases, and 6 bases stayed unmatched. The CDR3 has 13 residues. Germline CDR1 SGHRS, CDR2 YFSETQ. CDR3 bases: TGCGCCAGCAGCCCCAGCGGGAGTCCCGAGCAGTACTTC. It encodes CASSPSGSPEQYF.

The rearrangement links TRBV25-1 to TRBJ2-6; tentatively, D is TRBD2 (6 bases). V was pared by 10 bases and J by 4 bases, with 8 bases between. CDR3 length: 12 amino acids. Germline V gene lookup returns CDR1 MGHDK and CDR2 SYGVNS. The CDR3 DNA follows: TGTGCCATCGGGGGAGGGGCCAACGTCCTGACTTTC. Translating it yields CAIGGGANVLTF.

The rearrangement joins TRBV5-1 to TRBJ2-5, with TRBD2 matching over 15 bases. The germline CDR1 and CDR2 sequences are SGHRS and YFSETQ. J was trimmed by 3 bases and V by 3 bases; bases with no gene match: 3. The CDR3 loop spans 16 amino acids. CDR3 in amino acids: CASSSRTSGREETQYF. CDR3 bases: TGCGCCAGCAGCTCTAGGACTAGCGGGAGGGAAGAGACCCAGTACTTC.